This T cell receptor beta chain was recorded in a study of blood T cell repertoires in COVID-19. Study overall: Acute-phase and convalescent COVID-19 samples originated in the United States, Italy and Spain. The analysed material was cDNA or gDNA that came from T cells, B-cell-depleted T cells, or PBMCs.

The table lists this clone with a count of one. In the authors' workflow: Scientists estimated how many nucleated cells there were by amplifying reference gene primers. Measured with immunoSEQ multiplex PCR; TCRdb has only the in-frame clones, and not every one. V and J calls and clone size are as listed in that table; D and trimming were resolved from the DNA. The sample lists approximately 210,000 clones; around 90% were seen once. With 5 bases clipped from V and 5 bases from J, the junction kept 12 bases outside the gene matches. The CDR3 totals 16 residues. Per germline, CDR1 SGHVS and CDR2 FNYEAQ.

The J gene is TRBJ2-3, the V gene TRBV7-6; 8 bases match TRBD1. This receptor was identified in a man between 65 and 85 years old with acute or convalescent COVID-19. Sequenced input: peripheral blood. This CDR3 is CASSPPGRGRGDTQYF. As DNA, the CDR3 is TGTGCCAGCAGCCCCCCAGGCAGGGGGCGAGGAGATACGCAGTATTTT.